The clone carrying this TCR beta chain is a singleton in its sample. The antigen remains undetermined. This specimen belongs to a study of shared clonotypes between healthy human individuals. About the research overall: CD4 naive cells filled three plates per donor, CD4 memory three, CD8 naive two and CD8 memory one.

The CDR3 totals 15 residues. Germline V lookup: CDR1 LNHDA, CDR2 SQIVND (reference sequence). With 3 bases removed from V and 0 bases from J, the gap between germline ends came to 11 bases. Sequencing was performed with immunoSEQ multiplex PCR; in TCRdb, only in-frame clones are kept and a portion is missing. The sample consists of roughly 2.1 million clones, about 92% of them appearing once. Naive CD8 populations comprised CD45RO-negative cells positively selected for CCR7, excluding terminally differentiated effector memory CD45RA+ cells. Only Caucasian adults living in Nashville, Tennessee served as donors. Study conclusions and caveats: On the whole, naive subsets had larger estimated richness than memory subsets had.

Sequencing input: naive CD8+ T cells from PBMCs. The chain combines TRBV19 with TRBJ1-1; D not certain. This TCR was recovered from a young man in good health. Some clones in this sample may be carry-over from other donors' samples. CDR3 loop: CASSIFGSLNTEAFF. For the CDR3, the DNA is TGTGCCAGTAGTATCTTCGGCAGTTTGAACACTGAAGCTTTCTTT. The variable domain in full, completed from reference TRBV19 and TRBJ1-1, reads DGGITQSPKYLFRKEGQNVTLSCEQNLNHDAMYWYRQDPGQGLRLIYYSQIVNDFQKGDIAEGYSVSREKKESFPLTVTSAQKNPTAFYLCASSIFGSLNTEAFFGQGTRLTVV.